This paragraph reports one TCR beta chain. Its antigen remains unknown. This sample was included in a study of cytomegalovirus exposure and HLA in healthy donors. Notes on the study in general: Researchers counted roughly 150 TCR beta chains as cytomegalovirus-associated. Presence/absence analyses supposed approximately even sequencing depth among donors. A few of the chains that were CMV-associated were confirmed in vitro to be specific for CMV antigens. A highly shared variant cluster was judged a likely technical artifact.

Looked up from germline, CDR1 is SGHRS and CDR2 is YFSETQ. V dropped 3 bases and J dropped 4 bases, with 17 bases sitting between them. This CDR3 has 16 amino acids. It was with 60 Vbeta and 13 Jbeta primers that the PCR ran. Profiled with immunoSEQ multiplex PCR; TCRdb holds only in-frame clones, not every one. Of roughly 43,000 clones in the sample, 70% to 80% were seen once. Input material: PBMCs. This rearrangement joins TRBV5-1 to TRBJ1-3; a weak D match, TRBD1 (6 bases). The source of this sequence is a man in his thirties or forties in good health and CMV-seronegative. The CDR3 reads CASSSSLTGFGNTIYF. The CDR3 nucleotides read TGCGCCAGCAGCTCTTCCCTTACAGGGTTCGGAAACACCATATATTTT.